This passage covers 11 T cell receptor beta chains from one sample sequenced in a study of T-cell reconstitution after alpha-beta-depleted transplantation in children. Using unique molecular identifiers, the investigators prepared the TCRbeta library. TCRdb re-derived calls from the PCR reads in MiXCR, one entry per CDR3 protein. The data contain roughly 420,000 distinct CDR3 sequences, about 16% of them singletons. Sample: PBMCs, mostly from graft donor cells, taken 360 days after TCRalphabeta/CD19-depleted stem cell transplant. These receptors were obtained from a boy under two years old who had a stem cell transplant for Wiskott-Aldrich syndrome, so the T cells may come from the graft donor.

This clonotype was seen a handful of times. The chain combines TRBV7-9 with TRBJ2-7, with D possibly TRBD2 on 6 matching bases. V was shortened by 4 bases and J by 0 bases, with 10 bases between the two germline ends. This CDR3 has 14 residues. Germline V gene sequence: CDR1 SEHNR, CDR2 FQNEAQ (reference sequence). The CDR3 loop is CASSSRESSYEQYF. The CDR3 DNA follows: TGTGCCAGCAGCTCTCGGGAGAGCTCCTACGAGCAGTACTTC. Full variable domain (remainder filled in from reference TRBV7-9 and TRBJ2-7): DTGVSQNPRHKITKRGQNVTFRCDPISEHNRLYWYRQTLGQGPEFLTYFQNEAQLEKSRLLSDRFSAERPKGSFSTLEIQRTEQGDSAMYLCASSSRESSYEQYFGPGTRLTVT.

This clonotype was found a few times. V gene TRBV7-8 combines with J gene TRBJ2-1; D is undetermined. Per germline, CDR1 SGHVS and CDR2 FQNEAQ. The CDR3 loop spans 11 amino acids. V lost 5 bases and J 10 bases, leaving 9 bases between the germline ends. CDR3 coding DNA: TGTGCCAGCAGCCACGGTCGCGAGCAGTTCTTC. Its protein is CASSHGREQFF.

This clonotype was observed a handful of times. The rearrangement links TRBV5-1 to TRBJ2-2; D gene unclear. With 1 base removed from V and 7 bases from J, the gap between germline ends came to 20 bases. Germline V CDR1 and CDR2: SGHRS, YFSETQ. CDR3 length: 17 amino acids. The CDR3 region has the DNA TGCGCCAGCAGCTTGCTTATACAGCAGTCCCAAGGCGGGGAGCTGTTTTTT. It codes for CASSLLIQQSQGGELFF.

This clonotype has just a few counts. The rearrangement uses TRBV29-1 and TRBJ2-3; D is undetermined. Trimming left V 8 bases short and J 1 base short, with 10 bases between. There are 12 residues in the CDR3. Germline loops: CDR1 SQVTM, CDR2 ANQGSEA. The CDR3 reads CSIIRGTDTQYF. The CDR3 DNA follows: TGCAGCATAATCCGGGGCACAGATACGCAGTATTTT.

The chain joins TRBV4-2 to TRBJ2-7; 8 bases line up with TRBD1. Trimming took 1 base from V and 3 from J; bases not matched to a gene: 2. The CDR3 runs to 14 residues. CDR1 is LGHNA and CDR2 is YNFKEQ in the germline V gene. CDR3 nucleotide sequence: TGTGCCAGCAGCCAAGGAGGGACAGGCTACGAGCAGTACTTC. This translates into CASSQGGTGYEQYF.

This clonotype has just a few counts. This chain joins TRBV9 and TRBJ2-5, with D possibly being TRBD1 (6 bases). V was trimmed by 4 bases and J by 4 bases, leaving 14 bases between them. CDR3 length: 14 residues. Germline CDR1 and CDR2: SGDLS and YYNGEE. CDR3 coding DNA: TGTGCCAGCAGCTCGAGAGGGGGTGGAGAGACCCAGTACTTC. The encoded protein is CASSSRGGGETQYF.

The chain employs TRBV12-3 or TRBV12-4 and TRBJ2-2; tentatively, D is TRBD2 (5 bases). V lost 7 bases, J lost 5 bases, and 11 bases lay in between. This CDR3 contains 13 residues. Written as DNA, the CDR3 is TGTGCCAGCACCTTGGACTGGACCGGGGAGCTGTTTTTT. Encoded protein: CASTLDWTGELFF.

This clonotype was seen a few times. This rearrangement joins TRBV7-2 to TRBJ2-1, with D tentatively TRBD1 or TRBD2 (5 bases each). The CDR3 loop spans 15 amino acids. CDR1 and CDR2 from the germline V gene are SGHTA and FQGNSA. The V end lost 1 base, the J end lost 2 bases, and 9 bases lay between the germline ends. In DNA, the CDR3 is TGTGCCAGCAGCTTAGAGGGGACCACCTACAATGAGCAGTTCTTC. Encoded protein: CASSLEGTTYNEQFF. Drawing the rest from reference TRBV7-2 and TRBJ2-1, the complete variable domain is GAGVSQSPSNKVTEKGKDVELRCDPISGHTALYWYRQSLGQGLEFLIYFQGNSAPDKSGLPSDRFSAERTGGSVSTLTIQRTQQEDSAVYLCASSLEGTTYNEQFFGPGTRLTVL.

The chain joins TRBV18 to TRBJ1-4; maybe TRBD1 (5 bases). V lost 3 bases, J lost 1 base, and 9 bases lay in between. CDR1 is KGHSH and CDR2 is LQKENI in the germline V gene. The CDR3 runs to 15 residues. CDR3 in DNA: TGTGCCAGCTCACCCCAGGGAGGAACTAATGAAAAACTGTTTTTT. Translating gives CASSPQGGTNEKLFF.

This clonotype was seen more than once but under ten times. The gene calls are TRBV4-2 and TRBJ1-4, with D tentatively TRBD1 (6 bases). The CDR3 extends over 15 amino acids. Germline CDR1 and CDR2: LGHNA and YNFKEQ. V gave up 0 bases and J gave up 8 bases, with 13 bases separating them. The DNA for the CDR3 is TGTGCCAGCAGCCAAGATCAGGGGACGGAGGAAAAACTGTTTTTT. This sequence encodes CASSQDQGTEEKLFF.

V gene TRBV6-5 combines with J gene TRBJ2-3; 9 bases line up with TRBD2. This CDR3 region has 16 residues. Germline V gene data show CDR1 as MNHEY and CDR2 as SVGAGI. The V segment lost 0 bases and the J segment 5 bases; nucleotides outside the gene matches: 6. The CDR3 sequence is CASSYSVAGAQDTQYF. The DNA for the CDR3 is TGTGCCAGCAGTTACTCGGTAGCGGGAGCCCAAGATACGCAGTATTTT.